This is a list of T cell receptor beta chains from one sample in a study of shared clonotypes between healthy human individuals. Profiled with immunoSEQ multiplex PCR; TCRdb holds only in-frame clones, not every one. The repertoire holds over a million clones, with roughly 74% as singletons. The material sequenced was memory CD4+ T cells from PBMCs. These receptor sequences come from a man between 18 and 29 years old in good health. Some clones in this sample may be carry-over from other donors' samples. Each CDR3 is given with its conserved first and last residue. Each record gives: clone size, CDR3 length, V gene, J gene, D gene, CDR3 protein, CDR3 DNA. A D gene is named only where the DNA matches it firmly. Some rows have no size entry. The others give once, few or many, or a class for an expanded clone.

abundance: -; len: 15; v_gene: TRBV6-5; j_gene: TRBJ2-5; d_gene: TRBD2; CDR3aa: CASSLGTSGKETQYF; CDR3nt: TGTGCCAGCAGCCTAGGGACTAGCGGGAAAGAGACCCAGTACTTC
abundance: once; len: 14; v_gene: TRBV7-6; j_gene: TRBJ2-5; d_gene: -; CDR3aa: CASSLAVHQETQYF; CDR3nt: TGTGCCAGCAGCTTAGCAGTTCACCAAGAGACCCAGTACTTC
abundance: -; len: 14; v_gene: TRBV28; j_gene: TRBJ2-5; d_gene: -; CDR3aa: CASRFGGTPGTQYF; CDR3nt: TGTGCCAGCAGATTCGGCGGGACCCCCGGGACCCAGTACTTC
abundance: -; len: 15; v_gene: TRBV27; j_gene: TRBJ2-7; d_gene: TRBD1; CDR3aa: CASSPRTGAPVEQYF; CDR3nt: TGTGCCAGCAGTCCACGGACAGGGGCCCCAGTCGAGCAGTACTTC
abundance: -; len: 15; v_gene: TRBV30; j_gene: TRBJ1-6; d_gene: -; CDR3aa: CAWTRTLKGNSPLHF; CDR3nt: TGTGCCTGGACTCGTACCCTAAAGGGGAATTCACCCCTCCACTTT
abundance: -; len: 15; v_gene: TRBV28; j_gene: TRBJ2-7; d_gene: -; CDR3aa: CASSLAGTRGPEQYF; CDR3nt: TGTGCCAGCAGTTTAGCCGGGACCCGCGGTCCCGAGCAGTACTTC
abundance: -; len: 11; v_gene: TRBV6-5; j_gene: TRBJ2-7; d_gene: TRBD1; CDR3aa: CASRDRDLKYF; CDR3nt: TGTGCCAGCAGGGACAGGGACCTAAAGTACTTC
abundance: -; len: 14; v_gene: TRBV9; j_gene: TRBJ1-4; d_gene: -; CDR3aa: CASSVNPRGEKLFF; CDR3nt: TGTGCCAGCAGCGTAAACCCCCGGGGCGAAAAACTGTTTTTT
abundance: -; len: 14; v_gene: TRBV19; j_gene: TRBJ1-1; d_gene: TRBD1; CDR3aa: CASRLTGTNTEAFF; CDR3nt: TGTGCCAGTAGACTGACAGGGACTAACACTGAAGCTTTCTTT
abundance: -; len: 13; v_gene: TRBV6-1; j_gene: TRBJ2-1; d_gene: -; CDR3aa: CASISDGYNEQFF; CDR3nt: TGTGCCAGCATCTCGGACGGCTACAATGAGCAGTTCTTC
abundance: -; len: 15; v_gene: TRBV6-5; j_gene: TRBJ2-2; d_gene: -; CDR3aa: CASSYSRESPGELFF; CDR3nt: TGTGCCAGCAGTTACTCTCGGGAAAGTCCCGGGGAGCTGTTTTTT
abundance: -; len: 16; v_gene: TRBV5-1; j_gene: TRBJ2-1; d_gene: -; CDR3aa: CASSLVSRDDYNEQFF; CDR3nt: TGCGCCAGCAGCTTGGTTAGCAGGGATGACTACAATGAGCAGTTCTTC
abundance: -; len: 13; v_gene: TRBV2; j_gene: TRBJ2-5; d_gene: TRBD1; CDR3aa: CASSGGTEETQYF; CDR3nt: TGTGCCAGCAGTGGAGGGACAGAAGAGACCCAGTACTTC
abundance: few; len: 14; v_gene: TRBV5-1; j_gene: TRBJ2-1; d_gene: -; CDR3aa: CASSLLNSGDGQFF; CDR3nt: TGCGCCAGCAGCTTATTAAACTCAGGTGATGGGCAGTTCTTC
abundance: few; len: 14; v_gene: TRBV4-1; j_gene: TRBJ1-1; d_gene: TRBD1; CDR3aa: CASSLGQGNTEAFF; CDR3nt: TGCGCCAGCAGCCTAGGACAGGGGAACACTGAAGCTTTCTTT
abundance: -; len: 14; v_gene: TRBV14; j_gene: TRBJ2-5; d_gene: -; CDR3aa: CASSPSQLGETQYF; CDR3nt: TGTGCCAGCAGCCCTTCCCAGCTCGGGGAGACCCAGTACTTC
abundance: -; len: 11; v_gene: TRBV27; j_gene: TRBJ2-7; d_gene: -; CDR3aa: CASRLLGEQYF; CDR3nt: TGTGCCAGCAGACTACTGGGCGAGCAGTACTTC
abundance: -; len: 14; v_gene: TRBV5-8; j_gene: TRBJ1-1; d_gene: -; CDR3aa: CASSFDRLNTEAFF; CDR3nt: TGTGCCAGCAGCTTCGACAGATTGAACACTGAAGCTTTCTTT
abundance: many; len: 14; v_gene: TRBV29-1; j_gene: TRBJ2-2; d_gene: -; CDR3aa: CSVVQDANTGELFF; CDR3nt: TGCAGCGTTGTACAGGACGCGAACACCGGGGAGCTGTTTTTT
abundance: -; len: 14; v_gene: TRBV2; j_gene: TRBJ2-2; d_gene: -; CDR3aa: CASIAGVDTGELFF; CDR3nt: TGTGCCAGCATCGCAGGGGTCGACACCGGGGAGCTGTTTTTT
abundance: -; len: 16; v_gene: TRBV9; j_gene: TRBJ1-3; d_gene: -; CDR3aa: CASSVSPGASGNTIYF; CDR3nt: TGTGCCAGCAGCGTCTCTCCAGGGGCCTCTGGAAACACCATATATTTT
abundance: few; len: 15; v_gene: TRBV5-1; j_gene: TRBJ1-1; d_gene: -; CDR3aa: CASSLEGWMNTEAFF; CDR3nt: TGCGCCAGCAGCTTGGAAGGCTGGATGAACACTGAAGCTTTCTTT
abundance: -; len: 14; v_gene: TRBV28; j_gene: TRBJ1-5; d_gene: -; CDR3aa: CASSFTGSNQPQHF; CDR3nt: TGTGCCAGCAGTTTTACGGGAAGCAATCAGCCCCAGCATTTT